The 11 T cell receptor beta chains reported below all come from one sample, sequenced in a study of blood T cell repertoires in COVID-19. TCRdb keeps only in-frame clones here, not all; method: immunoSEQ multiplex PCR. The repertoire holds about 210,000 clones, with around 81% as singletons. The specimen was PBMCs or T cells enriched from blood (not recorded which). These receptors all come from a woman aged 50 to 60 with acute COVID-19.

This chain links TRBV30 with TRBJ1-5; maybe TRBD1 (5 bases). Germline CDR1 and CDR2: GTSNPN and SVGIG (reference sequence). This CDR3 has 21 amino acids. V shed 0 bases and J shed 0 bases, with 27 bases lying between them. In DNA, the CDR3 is TGTGCCTGGAGTGTACCCCTGCCCGGGCAGGAGGAGGGGTATAGCAATCAGCCCCAGCATTTT. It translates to CAWSVPLPGQEEGYSNQPQHF.

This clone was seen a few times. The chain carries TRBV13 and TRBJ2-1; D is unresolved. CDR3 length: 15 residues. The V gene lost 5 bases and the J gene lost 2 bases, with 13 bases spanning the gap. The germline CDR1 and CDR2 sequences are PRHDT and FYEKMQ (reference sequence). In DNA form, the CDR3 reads TGTGCCAGCAGCCCCCCCCGAGCGCCCTACAATGAGCAGTTCTTC. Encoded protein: CASSPPRAPYNEQFF.

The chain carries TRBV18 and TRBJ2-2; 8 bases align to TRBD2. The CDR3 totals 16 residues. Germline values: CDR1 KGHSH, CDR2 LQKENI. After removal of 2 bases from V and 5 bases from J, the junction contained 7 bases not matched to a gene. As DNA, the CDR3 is TGTGCCAGCTCACCAGAAGCGGGAGTCGTAACCGGGGAGCTGTTTTTT. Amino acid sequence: CASSPEAGVVTGELFF.

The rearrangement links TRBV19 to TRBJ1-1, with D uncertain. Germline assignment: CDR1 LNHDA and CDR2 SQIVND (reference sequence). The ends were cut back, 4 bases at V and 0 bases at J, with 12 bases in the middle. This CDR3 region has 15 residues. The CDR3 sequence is CASSTGRLLNTEAFF. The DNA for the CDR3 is TGTGCCAGTAGTACAGGTCGGCTACTGAACACTGAAGCTTTCTTT.

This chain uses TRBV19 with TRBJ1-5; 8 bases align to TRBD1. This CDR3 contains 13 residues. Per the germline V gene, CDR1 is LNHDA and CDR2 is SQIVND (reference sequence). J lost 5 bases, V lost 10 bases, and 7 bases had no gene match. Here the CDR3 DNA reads TGTGCCACCAAGGACAGGGTCGATCAGCCCCAGCATTTT. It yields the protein CATKDRVDQPQHF. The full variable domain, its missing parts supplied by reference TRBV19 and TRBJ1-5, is DGGITQSPKYLFRKEGQNVTLSCEQNLNHDAMYWYRQDPGQGLRLIYYSQIVNDFQKGDIAEGYSVSREKKESFPLTVTSAQKNPTAFYLCATKDRVDQPQHFGDGTRLSIL.

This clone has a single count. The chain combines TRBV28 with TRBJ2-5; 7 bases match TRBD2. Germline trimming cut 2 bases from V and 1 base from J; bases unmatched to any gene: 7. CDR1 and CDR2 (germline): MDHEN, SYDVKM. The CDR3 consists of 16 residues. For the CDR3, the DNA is TGTGCCAGCAGTTTAAATCTAGCGGAGGCCCAAGAGACCCAGTACTTC. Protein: CASSLNLAEAQETQYF. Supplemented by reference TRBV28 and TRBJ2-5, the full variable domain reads DVKVTQSSRYLVKRTGEKVFLECVQDMDHENMFWYRQDPGLGLRLIYFSYDVKMKEKGDIPEGYSVSREKKERFSLILESASTNQTSMYLCASSLNLAEAQETQYFGPGTRLLVL.

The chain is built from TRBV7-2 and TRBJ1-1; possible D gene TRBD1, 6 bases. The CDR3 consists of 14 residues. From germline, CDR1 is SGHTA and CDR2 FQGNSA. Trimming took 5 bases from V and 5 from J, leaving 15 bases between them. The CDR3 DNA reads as TGTGCCAGCAGCGTCAACAGGGTCCGAACTGAAGCTTTCTTT. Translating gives CASSVNRVRTEAFF.

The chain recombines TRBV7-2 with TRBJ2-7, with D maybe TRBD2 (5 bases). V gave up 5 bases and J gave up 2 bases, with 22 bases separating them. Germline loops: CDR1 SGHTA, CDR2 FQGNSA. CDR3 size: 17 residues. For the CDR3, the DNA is TGTGCCAGCAGCCCCGCCGGCTCGCGGGTAAACCCCTACGAGCAGTACTTC. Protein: CASSPAGSRVNPYEQYF.

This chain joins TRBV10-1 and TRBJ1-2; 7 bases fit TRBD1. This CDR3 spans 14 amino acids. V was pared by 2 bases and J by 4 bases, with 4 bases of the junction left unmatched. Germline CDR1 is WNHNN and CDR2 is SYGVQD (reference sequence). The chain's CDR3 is CASSERGRFYGYTF. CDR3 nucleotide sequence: TGCGCCAGCAGTGAGAGGGGGCGCTTCTATGGCTACACCTTC.

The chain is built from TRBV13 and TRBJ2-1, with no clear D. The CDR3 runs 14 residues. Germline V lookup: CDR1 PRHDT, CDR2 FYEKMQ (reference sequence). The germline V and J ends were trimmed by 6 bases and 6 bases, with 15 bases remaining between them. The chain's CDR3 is CASSEALARNEQFF. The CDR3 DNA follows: TGTGCCAGCAGTGAGGCCTTAGCCCGCAATGAGCAGTTCTTC.

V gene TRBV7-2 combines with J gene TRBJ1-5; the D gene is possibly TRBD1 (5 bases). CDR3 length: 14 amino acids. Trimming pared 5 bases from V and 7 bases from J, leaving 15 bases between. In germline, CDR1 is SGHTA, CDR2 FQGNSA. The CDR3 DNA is TGTGCCAGCAGCCCTATCTCTCCAGGGCAGCCCCAGCATTTT. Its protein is CASSPISPGQPQHF.